This T cell receptor beta chain derives from a study of blood T cell repertoires in COVID-19. Study-level background: The United States, Italy and Spain were the sources of the acute and convalescent COVID-19 samples. PBMCs, B-cell-depleted T cells, or T cells were the source of the cDNA or gDNA that made up the material.

The V gene's germline CDR1 is SGHAT and CDR2 FQNNGV. The ends lost 4 bases at V and 13 bases at J; junction bases unmatched: 12. The CDR3 contains 14 residues. Per the authors' pipeline: Estimation of nucleated cell counts was performed using reference gene primer amplification. TCRdb's copy holds only in-frame clones and misses some; the assay was immunoSEQ multiplex PCR. V, J and clone size are those of that table, while D and trimming were read from the DNA. Of approximately 19,000 clones in the sample, about 88% are singletons; the top ten hold around a tenth. Sequences were obtained from peripheral blood. The receptor comes from a human donor in a cohort sampled during active COVID-19. The donor label of this sample is uncertain. The chain employs TRBV11-2 and TRBJ2-5; 10 bases align to TRBD2. CDR3 loop: CASSSSGGEVHAYF. The CDR3 DNA is TGTGCCAGCAGCTCGAGCGGGGGGGAGGTTCACGCGTACTTC. The full variable domain, with the rest looked up from reference TRBV11-2 and TRBJ2-5, is EAGVAQSPRYKIIEKRQSVAFWCNPISGHATLYWYQQILGQGPKLLIQFQNNGVVDDSQLPKDRFSAERLKGVDSTLKIQPAKLEDSAVYLCASSSSGGEVHAYFGPGTRLLVL.